The clone carrying this T cell receptor (beta chain) was detected only a few times. These data originate in a study of blood T cell repertoires in COVID-19. About the research overall: Specimens from acute and convalescent COVID-19 originated in the United States, Italy and Spain. Sample material is recorded as cDNA or gDNA derived from T cells, B-cell-depleted T cells, or PBMCs.

As handled by the study authors: The authors estimated nucleated cell counts from reference gene primer amplification. Method: immunoSEQ multiplex PCR; TCRdb's copy keeps in-frame clones and lacks some. V and J calls and clone size come straight from that table; D and trimming were deduced from the DNA. This sample carries 200,000 to 250,000 clones, roughly 90% of them seen once, and the ten largest clones take 1.7%. V was shortened by 4 bases and J by 3 bases, with 7 bases between the two germline ends. In germline, CDR1 is MGHDK, CDR2 SYGVNS. This CDR3 has 14 amino acids. The specimen sequenced was peripheral blood. The chain carries TRBV25-1 and TRBJ1-6; D is unclear. This receptor was identified in a man between 65 and 85 years old with acute or convalescent COVID-19. The CDR3 loop reads CASSGGIYNSPLHF. CDR3 sequence (DNA): TGTGCCAGCAGTGGAGGTATCTATAATTCACCCCTCCACTTT.